This TCR beta chain was observed in a study of control samples from healthy donors and cancer patients. The length of the CDR3 is 14 residues. In germline, CDR1 is SQVTM, CDR2 ANQGSEA. The ends were cut back, 7 bases at V and 2 bases at J, with 14 bases in the middle. Sequencing used immunoSEQ multiplex PCR; TCRdb keeps in-frame clones, though not all of them. Here the sample spans 90,000 to 150,000 clones, around 88% being singletons. This TCR came from a man aged 35 to 55 in good health. The chain recombines TRBV29-1 with TRBJ2-2; D is perhaps TRBD1 (6 bases). What was sequenced was blood. The CDR3 sequence: CSARRDINTGELFF. The CDR3 DNA reads TGCAGCGCCCGCCGGGACATTAACACCGGGGAGCTGTTTTTT.